Sequencing of this TCR beta chain was carried out in a study of spatial heterogeneity in lung cancer. Described time point: sample taken at primary tumor resection. Study-wide findings and caveats: How many expanded intratumoral alpha and beta TCRs were present tracked the tumor mutation count, which was a count of nonsynonymous mutations.

Many counts were recorded for this clonotype. Its antigen is unidentified. TCRdb itself ran the 5' RACE reads through MiXCR, one entry per CDR3 protein. Of some 5,100 distinct CDR3 sequences listed, 22% are singletons. This CDR3 has 13 amino acids. V was clipped by 7 bases and J by 6 bases, with 13 bases between them. The origin of this receptor is a male donor with early-stage non-small cell lung cancer. V is TRBV12-3 or TRBV12-4 and J is TRBJ1-5, with D perhaps matching TRBD1 (5 bases). The source was lung tumor tissue, collected at surgery. The CDR3 DNA sequence: TGTGCCAGCACCACCCAGGGTAGTCAGCCCCAGCATTTT. Translating it yields CASTTQGSQPQHF.